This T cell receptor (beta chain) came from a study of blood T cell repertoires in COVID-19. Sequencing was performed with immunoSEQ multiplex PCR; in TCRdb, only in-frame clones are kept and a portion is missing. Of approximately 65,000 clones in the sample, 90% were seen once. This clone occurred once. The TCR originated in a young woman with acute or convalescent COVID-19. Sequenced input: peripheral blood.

CDR3 in amino acids: CSVGSRNNEQFF. The CDR3 nucleotides read TGCAGCGTCGGGAGTAGGAACAATGAGCAGTTCTTC. The chain couples TRBV29-1 to TRBJ2-1, with a possible D match to TRBD2 (6 bases). Germline CDR1 is SQVTM and CDR2 is ANQGSEA. CDR3 size: 12 residues. V lost 6 bases and J 5 bases, leaving 11 bases between the germline ends.